The rows below give T cell receptor beta chains drawn from one sample of a study of blood T cell repertoires in COVID-19. Assay used: immunoSEQ multiplex PCR; TCRdb lists only in-frame clones, some missing. The sample lists 72,000 or so clones; approximately 86% were seen once. The sequencing sample was made of peripheral blood. Every receptor here comes from a man older than 75 with active COVID-19. Each CDR3 is given with its conserved first and last residue. A D gene is named only where the DNA matches it firmly. Clone size appears in some rows only: once, few, many, or a class for an expanded clone.

V: TRBV5-1; size: NA; D: TRBD2; J: TRBJ2-1; CDR3: CASSRSGTSGSNEQFF; DNA: TGCGCCAGCAGCCGCAGCGGGACTAGCGGGTCTAATGAGCAGTTCTTC
V: TRBV28; size: NA; D: NA; J: TRBJ1-3; CDR3: CASSFNRGAGNTIYF; DNA: TGTGCCAGCAGTTTTAATCGGGGAGCTGGAAACACCATATATTTT
V: TRBV4-3; size: NA; D: NA; J: TRBJ2-5; CDR3: CASSRIVGGGGNQETQYF; DNA: TGCGCCAGCAGCCGAATCGTGGGGGGAGGGGGAAACCAAGAGACCCAGTACTTC
V: TRBV18; size: NA; D: NA; J: TRBJ2-3; CDR3: CASSPSLTDTQYF; DNA: TGTGCCAGCTCACCTTCACTGACAGATACGCAGTATTTT
V: TRBV7-2; size: NA; D: NA; J: TRBJ1-1; CDR3: CASSLQAKNTEAFF; DNA: TGTGCCAGCAGCTTACAGGCCAAGAACACTGAAGCTTTCTTT
V: TRBV2; size: few; D: TRBD2; J: TRBJ2-2; CDR3: CASRRLGTTLAGELFF; DNA: TGTGCCAGCAGGCGCCTGGGGACTACCCTAGCCGGGGAGCTGTTTTTT
V: TRBV5-5; size: NA; D: TRBD1; J: TRBJ1-2; CDR3: CASSSGTGGGYTF; DNA: TGTGCCAGCAGCTCCGGGACAGGGGGTGGCTACACCTTC
V: TRBV19; size: NA; D: NA; J: TRBJ2-5; CDR3: CASSPGHRETQYF; DNA: TGTGCCAGTAGTCCGGGACATCGAGAGACCCAGTACTTC
V: TRBV7-9; size: once; D: TRBD1; J: TRBJ1-1; CDR3: CASSARQGLNTEAFF; DNA: TGTGCCAGCAGCGCAAGACAGGGGCTAAACACTGAAGCTTTCTTT
V: TRBV7-3; size: NA; D: TRBD2; J: TRBJ2-1; CDR3: CASSQIAGGYNEQFF; DNA: TGTGCCAGCAGCCAGATAGCGGGAGGCTACAATGAGCAGTTCTTC
V: TRBV27; size: NA; D: TRBD2; J: TRBJ2-5; CDR3: CASVGLAGETQYF; DNA: TGTGCCAGCGTTGGACTAGCGGGGGAGACCCAGTACTTC
V: TRBV5-1; size: few; D: TRBD1; J: TRBJ2-7; CDR3: CASSLEQGPTYEQYF; DNA: TGCGCCAGCAGCTTGGAACAGGGGCCGACCTACGAGCAGTACTTC
V: TRBV27; size: few; D: TRBD2; J: TRBJ2-1; CDR3: CASSLSRTSGSYEQFF; DNA: TGTGCCAGCAGTTTATCCCGGACTAGCGGGAGTTATGAGCAGTTCTTC
V: TRBV7-3; size: few; D: NA; J: TRBJ1-1; CDR3: CASSQDSRAHPPNAEAFF; DNA: TGTGCCAGCAGCCAGGACAGTAGGGCCCATCCCCCGAACGCTGAAGCTTTCTTT
V: TRBV5-1; size: NA; D: TRBD1; J: TRBJ1-6; CDR3: CASWDPGQGYGSPLHF; DNA: TGCGCCAGCTGGGATCCGGGACAGGGTTACGGTTCACCCCTCCACTTT
V: TRBV19; size: NA; D: NA; J: TRBJ2-3; CDR3: CASSIAGEDTQYF; DNA: TGTGCCAGTAGTATAGCGGGGGAAGATACGCAGTATTTT
V: TRBV5-6; size: NA; D: TRBD1; J: TRBJ1-1; CDR3: CASSFFPDRGDTEAFF; DNA: TGTGCCAGCAGCTTTTTTCCGGACAGGGGCGACACTGAAGCTTTCTTT
V: TRBV27; size: NA; D: TRBD2; J: TRBJ2-3; CDR3: CASSTLRTSTDTDTQYF; DNA: TGTGCCAGCAGTACCTTACGGACTAGCACAGACACAGATACGCAGTATTTT
V: TRBV15; size: NA; D: TRBD1; J: TRBJ2-7; CDR3: CATSSQGDYEQYF; DNA: TGTGCCACCAGCAGTCAGGGGGACTACGAGCAGTACTTC
V: TRBV28; size: NA; D: NA; J: TRBJ1-5; CDR3: CASSILGGGQPQHF; DNA: TGTGCCAGCAGTATCTTAGGGGGTGGTCAGCCCCAGCATTTT
V: TRBV3-1/TRBV3-2; size: NA; D: NA; J: TRBJ1-2; CDR3: CASSPLGQFGYTF; DNA: TGTGCCAGCAGCCCTCTTGGACAGTTTGGCTACACCTTC
V: TRBV7-2; size: NA; D: NA; J: TRBJ2-3; CDR3: CASRTGTGTRTDTQYF; DNA: TGTGCCAGCAGGACCGGGACAGGGACTAGGACAGATACGCAGTATTTT
V: TRBV6-2/TRBV6-3; size: few; D: NA; J: TRBJ2-7; CDR3: CASIPRAWGASYEQYF; DNA: TGTGCCAGCATCCCTCGGGCCTGGGGAGCGTCCTACGAGCAGTACTTC
V: TRBV19; size: NA; D: NA; J: TRBJ2-3; CDR3: CASMRGDTQYF; DNA: TGTGCCAGTATGCGCGGGGATACGCAGTATTTT
V: TRBV27; size: NA; D: TRBD1; J: TRBJ2-1; CDR3: CASSKGTGAYNEQFF; DNA: TGTGCCAGCAGTAAAGGGACAGGGGCCTACAATGAGCAGTTCTTC
V: TRBV3-1/TRBV3-2; size: NA; D: NA; J: TRBJ1-2; CDR3: CASSQDSLRGGYTF; DNA: TGTGCCAGCAGCCAAGACAGTCTCCGTGGTGGCTACACCTTC
V: TRBV6-5; size: NA; D: TRBD1; J: TRBJ1-2; CDR3: CASSYGSGQGRAGYTF; DNA: TGTGCCAGCAGTTACGGTTCGGGACAGGGTCGTGCTGGCTACACCTTC
V: TRBV18; size: NA; D: NA; J: TRBJ2-2; CDR3: CASPPLGKNTGELFF; DNA: TGTGCCAGCCCCCCCCTGGGCAAGAACACCGGGGAGCTGTTTTTT
V: TRBV27; size: NA; D: TRBD1; J: TRBJ1-2; CDR3: CASSQRQGAYGYTF; DNA: TGTGCCAGCAGTCAAAGACAGGGGGCATATGGCTACACCTTC
V: TRBV9; size: NA; D: TRBD1; J: TRBJ1-6; CDR3: CASSPTGKGTGGYSPLHF; DNA: TGTGCCAGCAGCCCGACAGGAAAGGGGACAGGGGGTTATTCACCCCTCCACTTT
V: TRBV6-2/TRBV6-3; size: NA; D: NA; J: TRBJ1-2; CDR3: CASSYHPGDSYTF; DNA: TGTGCCAGCAGTTATCATCCCGGGGATAGTTACACCTTC
V: TRBV5-1; size: NA; D: NA; J: TRBJ2-1; CDR3: CASTRRADNEQFF; DNA: TGCGCCAGCACCCGGAGGGCAGACAATGAGCAGTTCTTC
V: TRBV6-5; size: NA; D: NA; J: TRBJ1-1; CDR3: CASSYSWQGNTEAFF; DNA: TGTGCCAGCAGTTACTCGTGGCAGGGGAACACTGAAGCTTTCTTT
V: TRBV30; size: NA; D: TRBD1; J: TRBJ2-5; CDR3: CAWSARQGVTQETQYF; DNA: TGTGCCTGGAGTGCCCGACAGGGGGTTACGCAAGAGACCCAGTACTTC
V: TRBV11-3; size: NA; D: NA; J: TRBJ1-1; CDR3: CASSKGGSTEAFF; DNA: TGTGCCAGCTCTAAGGGGGGGAGCACTGAAGCTTTCTTT
V: TRBV2; size: few; D: TRBD1; J: TRBJ1-6; CDR3: CASSVRTGALNSPLHF; DNA: TGTGCCAGCAGTGTCAGGACAGGGGCGCTTAATTCACCCCTCCACTTT